The 30 T cell receptor beta chains presented below share a single source sample, sequenced in a study of blood T cell repertoires in COVID-19. Libraries were prepared by immunoSEQ multiplex PCR; TCRdb keeps only in-frame clonotypes and omits some of them. This sample has over 200,000 clones, with approximately 82% found just once. Sample: peripheral blood. The receptors were sampled from an elderly man with acute or convalescent COVID-19.

V is TRBV7-9 and J is TRBJ2-5; 9 nucleotides align to TRBD2. The trim removed 5 bases at V and 5 bases at J, leaving 9 bases unmatched. In germline, CDR1 is SEHNR, CDR2 FQNEAQ (reference sequence). The CDR3 covers 15 residues. The CDR3 region is CASSPSGGKSETQYF. The CDR3 bases are TGTGCCAGCAGCCCGAGCGGGGGGAAGTCGGAGACCCAGTACTTC. The entire variable domain, with the rest obtained from reference TRBV7-9 and TRBJ2-5, is as follows: DTGVSQNPRHKITKRGQNVTFRCDPISEHNRLYWYRQTLGQGPEFLTYFQNEAQLEKSRLLSDRFSAERPKGSFSTLEIQRTEQGDSAMYLCASSPSGGKSETQYFGPGTRLLVL.

This clone was picked up a small number of times. The chain recombines TRBV5-6 with TRBJ1-2, with 8 bases that match TRBD1. Trimming removed 4 bases from V and 4 bases from J; junction bases left unmatched: 9. The CDR3 loop spans 15 amino acids. CDR1 is SGHDT, CDR2 YYEEEE, per germline. DNA of the CDR3: TGTGCCAGCAGCCCGCAGGGGGCGCGTGGCTATGGCTACACCTTC. It specifies CASSPQGARGYGYTF.

The chain combines TRBV10-3 with TRBJ1-3, with unresolved D. V was shortened by 6 bases and J by 2 bases, with 20 bases between the two germline ends. The CDR3 has 17 residues. Per germline, CDR1 ENHRY and CDR2 SYGVKD. CDR3 loop: CAISDSQAVQTGNTIYF. DNA of the CDR3: TGTGCCATCAGCGATTCCCAGGCAGTTCAAACTGGAAACACCATATATTTT.

The chain links TRBV15 to TRBJ2-5; 7 bases match TRBD2. The germline V gene encodes CDR1 LNHNV and CDR2 YYDKDF (reference sequence). The CDR3 totals 16 residues. Trimming took 4 bases from V and 5 from J; bases not matched to a gene: 13. CDR3 DNA: TGTGCCACCAGCATCGCCCCAAATGGGCGGGGGGAGACCCAGTACTTC. This codes for CATSIAPNGRGETQYF.

The chain combines TRBV19 with TRBJ2-1; a weak D match, TRBD1 (5 bases). The length of the CDR3 is 18 residues. Germline-derived CDR1 and CDR2 are LNHDA and SQIVND (reference sequence). V was trimmed by 7 bases and J by 0 bases, leaving 22 bases between them. The CDR3 region has the DNA TGTGCCAGTATTGCAAAATGGGGCGGTCAATACTCCTACAATGAGCAGTTCTTC. Translated: CASIAKWGGQYSYNEQFF.

This clone has just one count. The chain uses TRBV2 and TRBJ1-6, with unresolved D. V was cut by 7 bases and J by 10 bases, with 14 bases left in between. This CDR3 spans 13 amino acids. Germline V lookup: CDR1 SNHLY, CDR2 FYNNEI. CDR3 coding DNA: TGTGCCAGCATAATCCGGGAAGGCTCACCCCTCCACTTT. This gives the protein CASIIREGSPLHF.

The rearrangement uses TRBV7-3 and TRBJ2-3; 9 positions agree with TRBD2. CDR3 length equals 16 residues. Trimming removed 3 bases from V and 1 base from J; junction bases left unmatched: 5. Germline V gives CDR1 SGHTA, CDR2 FQGTGA. This CDR3 is CASSFSGSMGTDTQYF. The CDR3 DNA sequence: TGTGCCAGCAGCTTTAGCGGGAGCATGGGCACAGATACGCAGTATTTT.

This clone appeared a few times. This chain links TRBV27 with TRBJ1-2, with D possibly matching TRBD1 (5 bases). Trimming cost V 10 bases and J 6 bases, with 15 bases left between them. There are 12 residues in the CDR3. CDR1 and CDR2 from the germline V gene are MNHEY and SMNVEV (reference sequence). The CDR3 sequence is CATLGGDDGYTF. CDR3 nucleotides: TGTGCCACCCTCGGCGGGGACGATGGCTACACCTTC.

This clone was seen a handful of times. V usage is TRBV6-5 and J usage is TRBJ1-3; TRBD1 might be the D (6 bases). In germline, CDR1 is MNHEY, CDR2 SVGAGI. The CDR3 is made up of 12 amino acids. V was shortened by 6 bases and J by 8 bases, with 11 bases between the two germline ends. The CDR3, as DNA: TGTGCCAGCAGGGGCAGGGGCGACACCATATATTTT. Translating it yields CASRGRGDTIYF.

The V and J genes are TRBV9 and TRBJ2-1; 7 bases are a match to TRBD2. Germline V gene lookup returns CDR1 SGDLS and CDR2 YYNGEE. V shed 0 bases and J 0 bases; nucleotides not matched to a gene: 6. The CDR3 consists of 17 residues. CDR3 region: CASSVGRGGSSYNEQFF. DNA of the CDR3: TGTGCCAGCAGCGTAGGAAGGGGCGGGAGCTCCTACAATGAGCAGTTCTTC.

The genes are TRBV5-1 and TRBJ2-7; possible D gene TRBD2, 5 bases. The CDR3 has 14 amino acids. Germline CDR1 SGHRS, CDR2 YFSETQ. V was shortened by 0 bases and J by 2 bases, with 9 bases between the two germline ends. CDR3 DNA sequence: TGCGCCAGCAGCTTGGCGGGAACCCCCTACGAGCAGTACTTC. Translated: CASSLAGTPYEQYF.

V is TRBV7-3 and J is TRBJ2-1, with 10 bases that match TRBD2. The V segment lost 6 bases and the J segment 7 bases; nucleotides outside the gene matches: 6. CDR1 is SGHTA and CDR2 is FQGTGA in the germline V gene. This CDR3 contains 14 residues. Written as DNA, the CDR3 is TGTGCCAGCAGGTCGGGTAGCGGGAGGAATGAGCAGTTCTTC. Protein sequence: CASRSGSGRNEQFF. Full variable domain (missing parts from reference TRBV7-3 and TRBJ2-1): GAGVSQTPSNKVTEKGKYVELRCDPISGHTALYWYRQSLGQGPEFLIYFQGTGAADDSGLPNDRFFAVRPEGSVSTLKIQRTERGDSAVYLCASRSGSGRNEQFFGPGTRLTVL.

The chain employs TRBV5-1 and TRBJ1-6, with TRBD1 matching 9 bases. The germline V gene encodes CDR1 SGHRS and CDR2 YFSETQ. Trimming took 4 bases from V and 4 from J; bases not matched to a gene: 6. The CDR3 consists of 16 residues. This chain's CDR3 is CASSRTGGYYNSPLHF. For the CDR3, the DNA is TGCGCCAGCAGCAGAACAGGGGGCTATTATAATTCACCCCTCCACTTT.

The chain links TRBV6-2 or TRBV6-3 to TRBJ1-5; no reliable D call. V lost 5 bases, J lost 7 bases, and 12 bases lay in between. Germline CDR1 and CDR2: MNHEY and SVGEGT. This CDR3 comprises 13 residues. The CDR3 coding sequence is TGTGCCAGCAGTAGTCAGGCAGACCAGCCCCAGCATTTT. Translating it yields CASSSQADQPQHF.

The CDR3 DNA reads as TGCAGCGTGGGGACAGCCTCGAACACCGGGGAGCTGTTTTTT. Translating it yields CSVGTASNTGELFF. The rearrangement joins TRBV29-1 to TRBJ2-2; TRBD1 matches 7 bases. V trimming: 6 bases; J trimming: 0 bases; junction bases outside the gene matches: 4. The CDR3 loop spans 14 amino acids. CDR1 and CDR2 (germline): SQVTM, ANQGSEA.

CDR3 bases: TGTGCCAGCAGCTTAGATGAACAGGGGAAAGCTTTCTTT. The encoded protein is CASSLDEQGKAFF. The chain joins TRBV11-3 to TRBJ1-1; 7 positions match TRBD1. Trimming at V came to 0 bases and at J to 9 bases, leaving 4 bases not matched to a gene. CDR3 length: 13 amino acids. In germline, CDR1 is SGHNT, CDR2 YENEEA. The variable domain in full, with the rest retrieved from reference TRBV11-3 and TRBJ1-1, is EAGVVQSPRYKIIEKKQPVAFWCNPISGHNTLYWYLQNLGQGPELLIRYENEEAVDDSQLPKDRFSAERLKGVDSTLKIQPAELGDSAVYLCASSLDEQGKAFFGQGTRLTVV.

The V and J genes are TRBV3-1 (or the pseudogene TRBV3-2) and TRBJ2-5; 9 nucleotides align to TRBD2. This CDR3 contains 15 residues. The germline CDR1 and CDR2 sequences are LGHDT and YNNKEL (reference sequence). V lost 2 bases to trimming and J lost 5 bases; unmatched junction nucleotides: 6. The CDR3 sequence is CASSQLRGGMETQYF. The CDR3 nucleotides are TGTGCCAGCAGCCAATTGCGGGGGGGCATGGAGACCCAGTACTTC.

This rearrangement joins TRBV5-1 to TRBJ2-3; 9 bases fit TRBD2. The germline V gene encodes CDR1 SGHRS and CDR2 YFSETQ. The CDR3 is 15 amino acids. V lost 4 bases, J lost 4 bases, and 7 bases stayed unmatched. Written as DNA, the CDR3 is TGCGCCAGCAGCGTCTTAGCGGGAGCCTCAGATACGCAGTATTTT. Protein sequence: CASSVLAGASDTQYF.

The J gene is TRBJ1-2, the V gene TRBV28, with D tentatively TRBD1 (6 bases). Germline-derived CDR1 and CDR2 are MDHEN and SYDVKM. The V end was cut by 8 bases, the J end by 7 bases, with 17 bases between. The CDR3 has 13 amino acids. Written as DNA, the CDR3 is TGTGCCAGCCGCCCCACAGGGCGAGGTGGCTACACCTTC. Translated: CASRPTGRGGYTF.

The CDR3 loop is CASTTSPSTIYGYTF. The DNA for the CDR3 is TGTGCCAGTACGACTTCTCCGAGTACCATTTATGGCTACACCTTC. The chain combines TRBV19 with TRBJ1-2; D unclear. The ends were cut back, 7 bases at V and 5 bases at J, with 20 bases in the middle. The CDR3 spans 15 residues. The germline V gene has CDR1 LNHDA and CDR2 SQIVND (reference sequence).

This sequence joins TRBV27 and TRBJ2-2; D might be TRBD2 (7 bases). Trimming cost V 0 bases and J 4 bases, with 21 bases left between them. The CDR3 runs 19 residues. The germline V gene has CDR1 MNHEY and CDR2 SMNVEV (reference sequence). For the CDR3, the DNA is TGTGCCAGCAGTTTATCGCGGGGGCTAGCGGCCGCGTCCACCGGGGAGCTGTTTTTT. Its translation is CASSLSRGLAAASTGELFF.

The chain uses TRBV5-1 and TRBJ1-2; 7 nucleotides line up with TRBD1. Germline V gene data show CDR1 as SGHRS and CDR2 as YFSETQ. CDR3 length equals 14 residues. V trimming: 4 bases; J trimming: 8 bases; junction bases outside the gene matches: 11. The CDR3 DNA reads TGCGCCAGCAGCCTCACAGGGGATCTAGGGGGCTACACCTTC. Its translation: CASSLTGDLGGYTF.

A word on this clone: This sample also contains other DNA sequences that code for the same CDR3. The chain couples TRBV5-1 to TRBJ1-3; TRBD1 is a possible D gene (6 bases). The germline V and J ends were trimmed by 0 bases and 1 base, with 8 bases remaining between them. Germline V lookup: CDR1 SGHRS, CDR2 YFSETQ. The CDR3 length is 15 residues. The CDR3 DNA reads as TGCGCCAGCAGCTTGGAAGGGGGTTCTGGAAACACCATATATTTT. This sequence encodes CASSLEGGSGNTIYF.

The CDR3 DNA is TGCAGCGCGGCAGGGGGAAGCCGCGAGCAGTACTTC. It translates to CSAAGGSREQYF. V usage is TRBV29-1 and J usage is TRBJ2-7; 7 bases fit TRBD1. With 7 bases clipped from V and 6 bases from J, the junction kept 9 bases outside the gene matches. The CDR3 sequence is 12 residues long. Germline values: CDR1 SQVTM, CDR2 ANQGSEA.

Remarks on this clone: At the DNA level, this CDR3 is encoded by other sequences in the same sample as well. V usage is TRBV29-1 and J usage is TRBJ1-4; D is unclear. CDR1 SQVTM and CDR2 ANQGSEA come from the germline V gene. The CDR3 runs to 12 residues. V was trimmed by 6 bases and J by 4 bases, leaving 9 bases between them. DNA for the CDR3: TGCAGCGTCGCCGGGAGTAATGAAAAACTGTTTTTT. Its protein is CSVAGSNEKLFF.

The rearrangement uses TRBV24-1 and TRBJ2-1, with D maybe TRBD1 (6 bases). Germline lookup yields CDR1 KGHDR and CDR2 SFDVKD. This CDR3 comprises 13 residues. The V end was cut by 4 bases, the J end by 9 bases, with 12 bases between. CDR3 protein: CATSDPGHGEQFF. CDR3 DNA: TGTGCCACCAGTGACCCGGGACATGGTGAGCAGTTCTTC.

Points on this clone: Germline is not matched at one junction end, which may reflect a read error. The chain couples TRBV2 to TRBJ2-5; TRBD1 agrees at 8 bases. Looked up from germline, CDR1 is SNHLY and CDR2 is FYNNEI. The CDR3 is 14 amino acids. In nucleotides, the CDR3 is TGTGCCAGCAATGAACAGGGGGTCCAAGAGACCCAGTACTTC. This gives the protein CASNEQGVQETQYF. Full variable domain (outside the CDR3, taken from reference TRBV2 and TRBJ2-5): EPEVTQTPSHQVTQMGQEVILRCVPISNHLYFYWYRQILGQKVEFLVSFYNNEISEKSEIFDDQFSVERPDGSNFTLKIRSTKLEDSAMYFCASNEQGVQETQYFGPGTRLLVL.

The V gene is TRBV11-3, the J gene TRBJ2-4, with TRBD1 matching 10 bases. CDR1 and CDR2 from the germline V gene are SGHNT and YENEEA. The CDR3 is 20 residues long. The junction had 13 bases not matched to a gene; V was cut back by 2 bases and J by 0 bases. The CDR3 DNA is TGTGCCAGCAGCTTACTGGACAGGGGGTTTTCGTTACTAGCCAAAAACATTCAGTACTTC. This sequence encodes CASSLLDRGFSLLAKNIQYF.

This rearrangement joins TRBV5-1 to TRBJ2-5; 7 bases align to TRBD2. Germline V gene sequence: CDR1 SGHRS, CDR2 YFSETQ. V lost 0 bases, J lost 2 bases, and 7 bases stayed unmatched. CDR3 length equals 16 residues. The CDR3 DNA sequence: TGCGCCAGCAGCTTGGACGGGGGGTCGCCTCAAGAGACCCAGTACTTC. Residues: CASSLDGGSPQETQYF.

The CDR3 loop is CASSPLGVSGGSYEQYF. CDR3 nucleotide sequence: TGTGCCAGCAGCCCTTTAGGCGTGAGCGGGGGATCCTACGAGCAGTACTTC. The V call is TRBV3-1 (or the pseudogene TRBV3-2), the J call TRBJ2-7; 8 bases fit TRBD2. The CDR3 is 17 residues long. The V and J ends lost 4 bases and 1 base, in that order; junction bases with no gene match: 12. Per the germline V gene, CDR1 is LGHDT and CDR2 is YNNKEL (reference sequence).